The next 25 T cell receptor beta chains were all read from a single sample in a study of response to subunit inactivated influenza vaccine. One entry per CDR3 protein results from TCRdb running MiXCR on the RT-PCR reads. The sample shows roughly 700,000 distinct CDR3 sequences, over 11% of them seen only once. The sequences come from PBMCs from blood, collected 14 to 15 days before vaccination. The origin of the receptors is a man aged 45-65 years who received an inactivated influenza vaccine.

This clonotype has only one observation. The chain has TRBV11-2 and TRBJ2-2; TRBD1 aligns across 8 bases. J gave up 0 bases and V 6 bases, and 6 bases lay outside the gene matches. CDR1 SGHAT and CDR2 FQNNGV come from the germline V gene. The CDR3 covers 16 residues. CDR3 sequence: CASRGQGAANTGELFF. CDR3 coding DNA: TGTGCCAGCAGAGGCCAGGGGGCCGCGAACACCGGGGAGCTGTTTTTT. Together with reference TRBV11-2 and TRBJ2-2, the CDR3 gives the full variable domain: EAGVAQSPRYKIIEKRQSVAFWCNPISGHATLYWYQQILGQGPKLLIQFQNNGVVDDSQLPKDRFSAERLKGVDSTLKIQPAKLEDSAVYLCASRGQGAANTGELFFGEGSRLTVL.

The chain couples TRBV6-2 or TRBV6-3 to TRBJ2-3, with D perhaps matching TRBD2 (5 bases). V lost 0 bases and J 4 bases, leaving 14 bases between the germline ends. Per the germline V gene, CDR1 is MNHEY and CDR2 is SVGEGT. This CDR3 is built from 16 residues. CDR3: CASSYSRTGGSDTQYF. CDR3 in DNA: TGTGCCAGCAGTTACTCGAGGACTGGCGGATCAGATACGCAGTATTTT.

This clonotype came up many times. This chain uses TRBV9 with TRBJ2-7; D gene unclear. This CDR3 comprises 15 residues. Germline CDR1 and CDR2: SGDLS and YYNGEE. With 0 bases removed from V and 6 bases from J, the gap between germline ends came to 16 bases. In DNA form, the CDR3 reads TGTGCCAGCAGCGTAGGGATAGGTCTGTCACCCGAGCAGTACTTC. Protein sequence: CASSVGIGLSPEQYF.

This clonotype was recorded a few times. The chain is built from TRBV27 and TRBJ2-3; tentatively, D is TRBD1 or TRBD2 (7 bases each). The CDR3 extends over 16 amino acids. Per the germline V gene, CDR1 is MNHEY and CDR2 is SMNVEV (reference sequence). Trimming took off 4 bases at V and 5 bases at J, with 19 bases between the two ends. The CDR3 DNA reads as TGTGCCAGCAGTTCACAGGGGCCGTGGGGGGGAGATACGCAGTATTTT. The encoded protein is CASSSQGPWGGDTQYF.

The rearrangement joins TRBV11-2 to TRBJ2-7, with D tentatively TRBD2 (5 bases). V shed 1 base and J shed 3 bases, with 10 bases lying between them. The germline V gene has CDR1 SGHAT and CDR2 FQNNGV. The CDR3 length is 14 residues. Written as DNA, the CDR3 is TGTGCCAGCAGCTTAGGCTATCGGGGCTACGAGCAGTACTTC. Translating it yields CASSLGYRGYEQYF.

The gene calls are TRBV6-2 or TRBV6-3 and TRBJ2-4, with D perhaps TRBD1 (6 bases). This CDR3 is 14 amino acids long. Germline V gene sequence: CDR1 MNHEY, CDR2 SVGEGT. V was trimmed by 2 bases and J by 10 bases, leaving 15 bases between them. The CDR3 region has the DNA TGTGCCAGCAGTTACCGGCCAGGGGAGATAATTCAGTACTTC. Translating gives CASSYRPGEIIQYF.

This clonotype has more than one count but fewer than ten. The chain combines TRBV4-3 with TRBJ2-1; TRBD2 matches at 12 bases. With 4 bases clipped from V and 7 bases from J, the junction kept 5 bases outside the gene matches. Germline V gives CDR1 LGHNA, CDR2 YSLEER. The CDR3 extends over 15 amino acids. Here the CDR3 reads CASSPRLAGENEQFF. The CDR3 DNA reads TGCGCCAGCAGCCCCAGACTAGCGGGAGAAAATGAGCAGTTCTTC.

The chain recombines TRBV29-1 with TRBJ2-7; D remains unclear. This CDR3 region has 13 residues. Germline lookup yields CDR1 SQVTM and CDR2 ANQGSEA. V lost 1 base and J 2 bases, leaving 9 bases between the germline ends. CDR3 sequence reads: CSVEGGIPYEQYF. CDR3 coding DNA: TGCAGCGTTGAAGGTGGGATCCCCTACGAGCAGTACTTC.

V is TRBV11-2 and J is TRBJ2-1; tentative D call: TRBD1 (6 bases). The CDR3 covers 13 residues. CDR1 and CDR2 from the germline V gene are SGHAT and FQNNGV. The ends were cut back, 5 bases at V and 9 bases at J, with 14 bases in the middle. DNA for the CDR3: TGTGCCAGCAGCCGTTCACCAGGGGTTGAGCAGTTCTTC. It yields the protein CASSRSPGVEQFF.

A few counts support this clonotype. CDR3: CASSQGSGGYTDTQYF. As DNA, the CDR3 is TGCGCCAGCAGCCAGGGATCCGGGGGGTACACAGATACGCAGTATTTT. The gene calls are TRBV4-3 and TRBJ2-3; 7 bases agree with TRBD2. The CDR3 is 16 residues long. Germline values: CDR1 LGHNA, CDR2 YSLEER. V gave up 3 bases and J gave up 2 bases; unmatched junction bases: 8.

This chain uses TRBV29-1 with TRBJ2-2; the D gene could be TRBD1 or TRBD2 (5 bases each). Trimming removed 4 bases at V and 1 base at J, with 13 bases between. Germline V gene sequence: CDR1 SQVTM, CDR2 ANQGSEA. This CDR3 is built from 15 residues. In DNA form, the CDR3 reads TGCAGCGTTGGTAGAGGGACCGAGAACACCGGGGAGCTGTTTTTT. Encoded protein: CSVGRGTENTGELFF.

CDR3 sequence (DNA): TGCAGTGCTAGGTTCAGCGGGAGCACAGATACGCAGTATTTT. This translates into CSARFSGSTDTQYF. V and J are TRBV20-1 and TRBJ2-3, with D tentatively TRBD2 (6 bases). CDR1 is DFQATT, CDR2 SNEGSKA, per germline (reference sequence). V gave up 3 bases and J gave up 0 bases, with 10 bases separating them. The CDR3 consists of 14 residues.

This clonotype was found once. The rearrangement joins TRBV24-1 to TRBJ1-5; 7 nucleotides match TRBD1. The CDR3 runs 16 residues. V lost 3 bases to trimming and J lost 5 bases; unmatched junction nucleotides: 9. Germline CDR1 reads KGHDR; CDR2 reads SFDVKD. The DNA for the CDR3 is TGTGCCACCAGTGATAAAAACAGGGGTGCTGATCAGCCCCAGCATTTT. Its protein is CATSDKNRGADQPQHF.

The rearrangement joins TRBV7-6 to TRBJ2-3; D may correspond to TRBD1 or TRBD2 (6 bases each). Trimming stripped 2 bases from V and 9 bases from J, with 15 bases between. CDR3 length: 14 amino acids. CDR1 is SGHVS, CDR2 FNYEAQ, per germline. The CDR3 spells CASSLRGQPGTQYF. The CDR3 DNA reads TGTGCCAGCAGCTTACGGGGGCAGCCGGGGACGCAGTATTTT.

This clonotype was counted many times. The rearrangement joins TRBV27 to TRBJ2-3; 9 bases fit TRBD2. The V and J ends lost 3 bases and 9 bases, in that order; junction bases with no gene match: 7. The CDR3 consists of 14 residues. Germline lookup yields CDR1 MNHEY and CDR2 SMNVEV (reference sequence). CDR3 loop: CASSLTSGLGTQYF. CDR3 sequence (DNA): TGTGCCAGCAGTTTGACTAGCGGCCTAGGGACGCAGTATTTT.

DNA for the CDR3: TGTGCCACCAGTGATTTTATAGGGACCCGCGGCGATGAGCAGTTCTTC. This encodes CATSDFIGTRGDEQFF. This chain connects TRBV24-1 to TRBJ2-1; possibly TRBD1 or TRBD2 for D (5 bases each). Trimming left V 1 base short and J 8 bases short, with 17 bases between. CDR1 KGHDR and CDR2 SFDVKD come from the germline V gene. CDR3 length: 16 amino acids.

This clonotype was counted a few times. The gene calls are TRBV4-3 and TRBJ2-3; D could derive from TRBD1 or TRBD2 (5 bases each). The V gene's germline CDR1 is LGHNA and CDR2 YSLEER. Trimming left V 0 bases short and J 11 bases short, with 9 bases between. There are 12 residues in the CDR3. The CDR3 sequence: CASSQEGTKQYF. The CDR3 DNA reads TGCGCCAGCAGCCAAGAAGGGACCAAGCAGTATTTT.

This clonotype was observed a few times. The V gene is TRBV20-1, the J gene TRBJ2-1; the D is unclear. The germline CDR1 and CDR2 sequences are DFQATT and SNEGSKA (reference sequence). Deletions cut 6 bases from V and 9 bases from J, with 12 bases between. The CDR3 is made up of 11 amino acids. For the CDR3, the DNA is TGCAGTGCGGGAAGAATAAGTGAGCAGTTCTTC. It specifies CSAGRISEQFF.

Only one count was recorded for this clonotype. The V and J genes are TRBV7-9 and TRBJ2-7; 12 positions match TRBD2. CDR3 length: 16 residues. The germline V gene has CDR1 SEHNR and CDR2 FQNEAQ (reference sequence). Germline trimming cut 5 bases from V and 3 bases from J; bases unmatched to any gene: 8. The CDR3, as DNA: TGTGCCAGCAGCCCTTCTCCGACTAGCGGGAGCTACGAGCAGTACTTC. Translation: CASSPSPTSGSYEQYF. Full variable domain (missing parts from reference TRBV7-9 and TRBJ2-7): DTGVSQNPRHKITKRGQNVTFRCDPISEHNRLYWYRQTLGQGPEFLTYFQNEAQLEKSRLLSDRFSAERPKGSFSTLEIQRTEQGDSAMYLCASSPSPTSGSYEQYFGPGTRLTVT.

This clonotype was seen repeatedly, ten times or more. The rearrangement links TRBV5-1 to TRBJ2-3, with D possibly TRBD1 on 6 matching bases. Germline V gene data show CDR1 as SGHRS and CDR2 as YFSETQ. This CDR3 has 15 residues. The V and J ends lost 3 bases and 1 base respectively, with 12 bases between them. The CDR3 loop is CASSYRVGGTDTQYF. In nucleotides, the CDR3 is TGCGCCAGCAGCTACAGGGTCGGAGGCACAGATACGCAGTATTTT.

This rearrangement joins TRBV30 to TRBJ2-7, with D hard to call. The CDR3 has 11 residues. Trimming pared 0 bases from V and 6 bases from J, leaving 6 bases between. CDR1 and CDR2 from the germline V gene are GTSNPN and SVGIG (reference sequence). The CDR3 sequence is CAWSVAGEQYF. The CDR3 bases are TGTGCCTGGAGTGTGGCTGGCGAGCAGTACTTC. Based on the CDR3 plus reference TRBV30 and TRBJ2-7, the full variable domain is SQTIHQWPATLVQPVGSPLSLECTVEGTSNPNLYWYRQAAGRGLQLLFYSVGIGQISSEVPQNLSASRPQDRQFILSSKKLLLSDSGFYLCAWSVAGEQYFGPGTRLTVT.

This clonotype has a handful of counts. The genes are TRBV20-1 and TRBJ2-1; perhaps TRBD2 as D (6 bases). The CDR3 spans 18 residues. The germline V and J ends were trimmed by 0 bases and 0 bases, with 18 bases remaining between them. Germline V gene lookup returns CDR1 DFQATT and CDR2 SNEGSKA (reference sequence). The CDR3 DNA follows: TGCAGTGCTAGAGATCCCTTGAAAGGACTAAGCTCCTACAATGAGCAGTTCTTC. Translating gives CSARDPLKGLSSYNEQFF.

A few counts support this clonotype. The V gene is TRBV27, the J gene TRBJ1-6; tentative D call: TRBD1 (5 bases). The V end was cut by 2 bases, the J end by 8 bases, with 16 bases between. This CDR3 has 16 amino acids. Per germline, CDR1 MNHEY and CDR2 SMNVEV (reference sequence). The DNA for the CDR3 is TGTGCCAGCAGTTTAAGCCGGGACCTTAACTATTCACCCCTCCACTTT. Protein product: CASSLSRDLNYSPLHF.

This clonotype was detected only a few times. A junction end diverges from the germline sequence, so it may reflect a read error. The chain employs TRBV7-9 and TRBJ2-3; tentative D call: TRBD1 (7 bases). The V gene's germline CDR1 is SEHNR and CDR2 FQNEAQ (reference sequence). The CDR3 has 12 amino acids. Here the CDR3 reads CASSLVADRRDF. The CDR3 DNA is TGTGCCAGCAGCTTAGTCGCGGACAGGAGGGATTTT. Combining the CDR3 with reference TRBV7-9 and TRBJ2-3 gives the whole variable domain DTGVSQNPRHKITKRGQNVTFRCDPISEHNRLYWYRQTLGQGPEFLTYFQNEAQLEKSRLLSDRFSAERPKGSFSTLEIQRTEQGDSAMYLCASSLVADRRDFGPGTRLTVL.

The CDR3 reads CSAAPNNEQFF. CDR3 nucleotides: TGCAGTGCTGCCCCCAACAATGAGCAGTTCTTC. The chain employs TRBV20-1 and TRBJ2-1; no clear D. Trimming stripped 5 bases from V and 5 bases from J, with 7 bases between. The CDR3 covers 11 residues. Germline values: CDR1 DFQATT, CDR2 SNEGSKA (reference sequence).